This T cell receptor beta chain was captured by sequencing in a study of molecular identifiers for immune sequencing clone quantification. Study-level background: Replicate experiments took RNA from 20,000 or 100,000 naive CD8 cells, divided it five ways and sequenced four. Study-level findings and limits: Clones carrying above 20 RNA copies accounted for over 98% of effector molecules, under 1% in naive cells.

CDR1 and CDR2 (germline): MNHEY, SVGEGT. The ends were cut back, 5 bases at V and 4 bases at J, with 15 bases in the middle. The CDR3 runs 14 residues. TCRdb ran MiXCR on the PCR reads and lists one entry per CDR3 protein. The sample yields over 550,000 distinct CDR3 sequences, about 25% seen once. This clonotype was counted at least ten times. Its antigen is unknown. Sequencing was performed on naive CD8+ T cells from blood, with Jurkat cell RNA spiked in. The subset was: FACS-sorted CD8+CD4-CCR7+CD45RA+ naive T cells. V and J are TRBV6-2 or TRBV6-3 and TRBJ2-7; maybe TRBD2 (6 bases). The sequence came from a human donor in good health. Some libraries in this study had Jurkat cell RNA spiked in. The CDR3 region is CASSLGPRDYEQYF. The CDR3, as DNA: TGTGCCAGCAGTCTCGGACCGCGGGATTACGAGCAGTACTTC.